This T cell receptor (beta chain) was identified in a study of Ad26.COV2.S vaccination and SARS-CoV-2 variants. The repertoire was sequenced with immunoSEQ multiplex PCR; TCRdb's copy has only in-frame clones and lacks some. The sample lists 350,000 to 400,000 clones, about nine tenths seen once, with about 3.6% in the top ten. This clone was observed once. As for treatment: some 19 received Ad26.COV2.S at low or high dose, single or two shots; several received placebo; per-sample allocation not given. Sampling was performed 63 days after the first vaccine or placebo injection. V lost 0 bases to trimming and J lost 10 bases; unmatched junction nucleotides: 7. Germline assignment: CDR1 SGHRS and CDR2 YFSETQ. The CDR3 length is 16 residues.

This TCR was sampled from a person between 18 and 59 years old who received the Ad26.COV2.S COVID-19 vaccine or a placebo. The J gene is TRBJ1-6, the V gene TRBV5-1, with TRBD1 matching 10 bases. Source: peripheral blood, taken in a trial of Ad26.COV2.S vaccine versus placebo. CDR3 sequence reads: CASSLGQGALESPLHF. The CDR3 bases are TGCGCCAGCAGCTTGGGACAGGGGGCTTTGGAATCACCCCTCCACTTT.